Described below is a single TCR beta chain sequence and its context. J was trimmed by 4 bases and V by 4 bases; bases with no gene match: 6. This CDR3 is built from 16 residues. CDR1 is SEHNR and CDR2 is FQNEAQ in the germline V gene (reference sequence). This sample is part of a study of cytomegalovirus exposure and HLA in healthy donors. PCR employed 60 Vbeta and 13 Jbeta primers. Method: immunoSEQ multiplex PCR; TCRdb's copy keeps in-frame clones and lacks some. In the table there are 250,000 to 350,000 clones, roughly 80% of which are singletons. The sample comprised PBMCs. V and J are TRBV7-9 and TRBJ2-1, with 11 nucleotides matching TRBD2. The receptor was isolated from a girl aged 2-10 years in good health and CMV-seronegative. CDR3 in DNA: TGTGCCAGCAGCTGGGGGCGGACTAGCGGGTACAATGAGCAGTTCTTC. Encoded protein: CASSWGRTSGYNEQFF.